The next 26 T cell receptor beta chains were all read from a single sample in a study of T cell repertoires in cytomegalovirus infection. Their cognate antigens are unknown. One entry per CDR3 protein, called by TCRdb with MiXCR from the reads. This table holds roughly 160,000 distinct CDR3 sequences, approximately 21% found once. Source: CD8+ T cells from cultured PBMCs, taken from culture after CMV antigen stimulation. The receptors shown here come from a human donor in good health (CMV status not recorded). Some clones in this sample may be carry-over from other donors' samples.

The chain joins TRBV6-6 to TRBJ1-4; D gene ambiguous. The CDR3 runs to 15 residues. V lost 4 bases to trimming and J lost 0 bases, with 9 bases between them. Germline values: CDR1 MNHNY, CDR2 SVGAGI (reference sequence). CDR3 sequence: CASSSDRATNEKLFF. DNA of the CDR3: TGTGCCAGCAGTTCGGACCGCGCAACTAATGAAAAACTGTTTTTT.

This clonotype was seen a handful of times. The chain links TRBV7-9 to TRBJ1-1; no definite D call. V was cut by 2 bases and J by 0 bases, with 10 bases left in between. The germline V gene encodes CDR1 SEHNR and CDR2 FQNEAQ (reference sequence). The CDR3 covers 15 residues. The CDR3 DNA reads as TGTGCCAGCAGCTTAAACGGGCTCATGAACACTGAAGCTTTCTTT. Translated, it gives CASSLNGLMNTEAFF.

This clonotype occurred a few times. The CDR3 loop is CASSLSGQGTNTEAFF. CDR3 bases: TGTGCCAGCAGTTTATCAGGACAGGGGACAAACACTGAAGCTTTCTTT. The V gene is TRBV27, the J gene TRBJ1-1; TRBD1 matches 9 bases. The CDR3 has 16 residues. Germline CDR1 reads MNHEY; CDR2 reads SMNVEV (reference sequence). V dropped 0 bases and J dropped 2; count of bases not matched to a gene: 4.

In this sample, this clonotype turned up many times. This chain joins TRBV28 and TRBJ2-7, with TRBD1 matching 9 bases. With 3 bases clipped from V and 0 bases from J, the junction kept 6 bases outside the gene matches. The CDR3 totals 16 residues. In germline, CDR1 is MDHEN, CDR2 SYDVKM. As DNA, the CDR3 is TGTGCCAGCAGTTTCGGGACAGGGTTTATCTCCTACGAGCAGTACTTC. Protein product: CASSFGTGFISYEQYF.

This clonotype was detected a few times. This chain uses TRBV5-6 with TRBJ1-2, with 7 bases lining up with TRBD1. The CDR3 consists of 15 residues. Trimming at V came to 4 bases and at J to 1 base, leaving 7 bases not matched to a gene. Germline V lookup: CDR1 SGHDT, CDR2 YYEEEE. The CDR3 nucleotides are TGTGCCAGCAGCCATCACGGACAGGTTAACTATGGCTACACCTTC. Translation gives CASSHHGQVNYGYTF.

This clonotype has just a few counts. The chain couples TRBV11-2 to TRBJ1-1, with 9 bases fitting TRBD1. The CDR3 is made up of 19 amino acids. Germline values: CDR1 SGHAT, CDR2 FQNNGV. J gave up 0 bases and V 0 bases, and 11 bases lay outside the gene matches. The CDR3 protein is CASSLDLQQGAYLNTEAFF. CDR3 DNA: TGTGCCAGCAGCTTAGACCTTCAACAGGGGGCCTACTTGAACACTGAAGCTTTCTTT.

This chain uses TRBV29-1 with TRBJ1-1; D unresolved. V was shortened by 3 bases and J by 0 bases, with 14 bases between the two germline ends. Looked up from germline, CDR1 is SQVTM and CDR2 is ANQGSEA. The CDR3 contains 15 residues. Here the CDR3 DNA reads TGCAGCGTTGAGGAGGGCTTGAGACTGAACACTGAAGCTTTCTTT. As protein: CSVEEGLRLNTEAFF.

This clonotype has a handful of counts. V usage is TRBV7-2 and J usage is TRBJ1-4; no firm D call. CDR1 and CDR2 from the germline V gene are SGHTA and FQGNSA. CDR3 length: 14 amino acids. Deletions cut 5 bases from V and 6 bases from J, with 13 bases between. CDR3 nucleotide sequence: TGTGCCAGCAGCCGTGATTGGGAGGATGAAAAACTGTTTTTT. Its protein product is CASSRDWEDEKLFF.

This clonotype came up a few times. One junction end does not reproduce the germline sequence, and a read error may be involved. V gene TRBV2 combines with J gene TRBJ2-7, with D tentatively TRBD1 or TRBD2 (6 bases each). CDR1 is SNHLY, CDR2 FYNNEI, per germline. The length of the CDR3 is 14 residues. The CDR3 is CASTERGATYEQYF. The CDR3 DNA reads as TGTGCCAGCACTGAAAGGGGGGCTACCTACGAGCAGTACTTC. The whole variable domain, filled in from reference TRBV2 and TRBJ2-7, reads EPEVTQTPSHQVTQMGQEVILRCVPISNHLYFYWYRQILGQKVEFLVSFYNNEISEKSEIFDDQFSVERPDGSNFTLKIRSTKLEDSAMYFCASTERGATYEQYFGPGTRLTVT.

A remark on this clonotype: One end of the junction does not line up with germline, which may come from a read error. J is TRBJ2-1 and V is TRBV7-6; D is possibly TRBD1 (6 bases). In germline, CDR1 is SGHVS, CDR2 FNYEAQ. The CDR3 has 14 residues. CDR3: CASSLAQGRNEQFF. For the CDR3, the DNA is TGTGCCAGCAGCCTAGCACAGGGAAGGAATGAGCAGTTCTTC.

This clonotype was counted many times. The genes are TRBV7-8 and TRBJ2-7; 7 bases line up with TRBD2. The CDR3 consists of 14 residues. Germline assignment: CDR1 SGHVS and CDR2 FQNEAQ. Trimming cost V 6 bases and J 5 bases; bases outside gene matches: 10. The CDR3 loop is CASSPWQGGDEQYF. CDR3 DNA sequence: TGTGCCAGCAGTCCTTGGCAGGGAGGGGACGAGCAGTACTTC.

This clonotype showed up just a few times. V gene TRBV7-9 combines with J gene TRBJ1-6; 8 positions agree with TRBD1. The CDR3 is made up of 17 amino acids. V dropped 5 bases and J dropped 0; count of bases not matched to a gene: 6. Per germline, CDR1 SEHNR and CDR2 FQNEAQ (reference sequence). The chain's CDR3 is CASSARQGYSYNSPLHF. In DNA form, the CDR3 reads TGTGCCAGCAGCGCACGACAGGGGTACTCCTATAATTCACCCCTCCACTTT.

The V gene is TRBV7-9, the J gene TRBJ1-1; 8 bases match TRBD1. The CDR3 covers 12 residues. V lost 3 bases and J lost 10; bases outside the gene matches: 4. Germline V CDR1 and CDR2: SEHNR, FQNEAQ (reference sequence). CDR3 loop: CASSLVQGGAFF. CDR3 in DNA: TGTGCCAGCAGCTTGGTACAGGGGGGAGCTTTCTTT.

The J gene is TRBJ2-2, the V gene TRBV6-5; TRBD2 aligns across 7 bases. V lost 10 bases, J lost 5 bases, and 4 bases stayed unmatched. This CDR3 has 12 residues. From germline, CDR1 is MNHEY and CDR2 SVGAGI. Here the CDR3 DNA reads TGTGCCACTTGGGGGGGGACCGGGGAGCTGTTTTTT. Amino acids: CATWGGTGELFF.

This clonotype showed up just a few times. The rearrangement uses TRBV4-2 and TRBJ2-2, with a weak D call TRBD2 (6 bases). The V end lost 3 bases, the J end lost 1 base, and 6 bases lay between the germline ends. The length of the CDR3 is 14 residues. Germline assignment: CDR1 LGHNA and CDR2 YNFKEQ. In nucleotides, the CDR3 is TGTGCCAGCAGCCAGCGGGGGAACACCGGGGAGCTGTTTTTT. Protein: CASSQRGNTGELFF.

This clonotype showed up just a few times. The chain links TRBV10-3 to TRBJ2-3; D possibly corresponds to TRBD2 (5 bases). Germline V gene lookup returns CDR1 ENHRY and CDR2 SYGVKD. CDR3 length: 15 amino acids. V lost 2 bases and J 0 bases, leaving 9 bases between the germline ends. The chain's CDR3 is CAISEGSLSTDTQYF. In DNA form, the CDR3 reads TGTGCCATCAGTGAGGGGAGCTTGAGCACAGATACGCAGTATTTT.

CDR3: CASARTGSNEQYF. CDR3 DNA: TGTGCCAGCGCCCGGACAGGGAGCAACGAGCAGTACTTC. This sequence joins TRBV6-2 or TRBV6-3 and TRBJ2-7; 8 bases match TRBD1. Trimming at V came to 8 bases and at J to 5 bases, leaving 8 bases not matched to a gene. The germline CDR1 and CDR2 sequences are MNHEY and SVGEGT. The CDR3 has 13 residues.

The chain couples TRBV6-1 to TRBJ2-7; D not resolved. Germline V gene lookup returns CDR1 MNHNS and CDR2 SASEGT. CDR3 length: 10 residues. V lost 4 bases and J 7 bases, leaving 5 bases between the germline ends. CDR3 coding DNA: TGTGCCAGCAGTGGGCGTGAGCAGTACTTC. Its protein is CASSGREQYF.

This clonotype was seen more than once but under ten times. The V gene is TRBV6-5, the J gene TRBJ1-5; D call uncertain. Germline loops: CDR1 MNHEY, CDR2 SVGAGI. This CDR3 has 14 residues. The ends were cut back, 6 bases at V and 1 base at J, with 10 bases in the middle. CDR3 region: CASRSGGSNQPQHF. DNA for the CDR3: TGTGCCAGCAGGTCCGGAGGAAGCAATCAGCCCCAGCATTTT.

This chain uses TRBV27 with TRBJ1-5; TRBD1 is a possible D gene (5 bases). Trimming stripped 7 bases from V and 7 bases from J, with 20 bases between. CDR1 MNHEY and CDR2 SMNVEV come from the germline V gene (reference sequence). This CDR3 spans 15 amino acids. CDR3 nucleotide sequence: TGTGCCAGCATGAGGGGATTTTCAGTGAACCAGCCCCAGCATTTT. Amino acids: CASMRGFSVNQPQHF.

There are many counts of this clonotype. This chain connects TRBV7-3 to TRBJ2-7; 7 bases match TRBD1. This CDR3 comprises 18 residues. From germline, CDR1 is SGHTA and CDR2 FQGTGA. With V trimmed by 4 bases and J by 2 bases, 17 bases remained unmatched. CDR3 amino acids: CASSWYTTKGAAPYEQYF. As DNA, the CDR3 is TGTGCCAGCAGCTGGTATACGACCAAGGGGGCCGCACCCTACGAGCAGTACTTC.

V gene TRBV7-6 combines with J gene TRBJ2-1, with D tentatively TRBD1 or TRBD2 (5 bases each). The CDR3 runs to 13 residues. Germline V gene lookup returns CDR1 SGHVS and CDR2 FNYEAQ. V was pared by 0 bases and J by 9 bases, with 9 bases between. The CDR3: CASSLASGLEQFF. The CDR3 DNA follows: TGTGCCAGCAGCTTAGCGTCGGGGCTTGAGCAGTTCTTC.

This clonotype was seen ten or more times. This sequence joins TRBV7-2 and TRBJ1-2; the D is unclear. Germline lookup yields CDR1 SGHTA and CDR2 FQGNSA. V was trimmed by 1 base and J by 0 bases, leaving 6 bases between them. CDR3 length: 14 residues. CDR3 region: CASSLGGTNYGYTF. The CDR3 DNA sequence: TGTGCCAGCAGCTTAGGAGGGACTAACTATGGCTACACCTTC.

The CDR3 DNA sequence: TGTGCCAGCACATTGGGAGGGATCAATGAGCAGTTCTTC. Translated, it gives CASTLGGINEQFF. The gene calls are TRBV12-3 or TRBV12-4 and TRBJ2-1, with TRBD2 matching 7 bases. Trimming took 7 bases from V and 6 from J; bases not matched to a gene: 6. The CDR3 totals 13 residues.

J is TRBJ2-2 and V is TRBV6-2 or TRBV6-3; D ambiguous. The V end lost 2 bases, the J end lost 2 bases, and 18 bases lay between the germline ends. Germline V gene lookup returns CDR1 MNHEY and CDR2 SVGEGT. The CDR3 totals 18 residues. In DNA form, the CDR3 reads TGTGCCAGCAGTTACCCCCAGGCTGGTAGCTTCAACACCGGGGAGCTGTTTTTT. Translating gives CASSYPQAGSFNTGELFF.

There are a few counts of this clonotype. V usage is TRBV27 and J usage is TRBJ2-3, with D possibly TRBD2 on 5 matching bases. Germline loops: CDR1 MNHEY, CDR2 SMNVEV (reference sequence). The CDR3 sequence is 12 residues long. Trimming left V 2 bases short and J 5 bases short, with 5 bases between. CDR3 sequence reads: CASSLGRDTQYF. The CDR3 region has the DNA TGTGCCAGCAGTTTAGGGAGAGATACGCAGTATTTT.